The source of this TCR beta chain is a study of blood T cell repertoires in COVID-19. Study-level background: The United States, Italy and Spain provided the acute and convalescent COVID-19 samples. PBMCs, B-cell-depleted T cells, or T cells were the source of the cDNA or gDNA that made up the material.

The germline gives CDR1 SNHLY, CDR2 FYNNEI. The J segment lost 6 bases and the V segment lost 11 bases, leaving 9 bases of the junction unmatched. CDR3 length equals 12 residues. This clone was seen just once. The Seattle site enrolled patients during active infection and followed them longitudinally. Per the original methods: Reference gene primers were amplified, and this amplification served to estimate nucleated cell counts. Assay: immunoSEQ multiplex PCR; the TCRdb copy retains only in-frame clones and omits some. V and J calls and clone size are those listed in that table; D and trimming were worked out from the DNA. Seen here are 140,000 to 150,000 clones, about 87% observed once, and the top ten hold more than 2.5%.

The sequence was collected from a human donor with COVID-19, enrolled during active disease. The donor label of this sample is uncertain. The sequencing sample was made of peripheral blood. V gene TRBV2 combines with J gene TRBJ1-2; 7 positions match TRBD1. CDR3 nucleotide sequence: TGTGCCGATCCGCAGGGGGTTGATGGCTACACCTTC. Its protein product is CADPQGVDGYTF.